This entry concerns a single T cell receptor (beta chain). TCRdb's table, derived via immunoSEQ multiplex PCR, lists solely in-frame clones and lacks some. This sample has 95,000 to 110,000 clones; around 92% occur once, and the top ten carry less than 0.9%. The source of the sample is a study of T cell changes during pregnancy in multiple sclerosis. Trimming took 0 bases from V and 0 from J, leaving 11 bases between them. Germline CDR1 and CDR2: LGHNA and YNFKEQ. This CDR3 is 16 amino acids long. The TCR sequence derives from a female donor in good health, enrolled as a control in a pregnancy study. The chain employs TRBV4-2 and TRBJ1-1; D is uncertain. The sample here was peripheral blood, taken in the third trimester of pregnancy. The CDR3 DNA reads TGTGCCAGCAGCCAAGATTATAGACAAATGAACACTGAAGCTTTCTTT. It specifies CASSQDYRQMNTEAFF.